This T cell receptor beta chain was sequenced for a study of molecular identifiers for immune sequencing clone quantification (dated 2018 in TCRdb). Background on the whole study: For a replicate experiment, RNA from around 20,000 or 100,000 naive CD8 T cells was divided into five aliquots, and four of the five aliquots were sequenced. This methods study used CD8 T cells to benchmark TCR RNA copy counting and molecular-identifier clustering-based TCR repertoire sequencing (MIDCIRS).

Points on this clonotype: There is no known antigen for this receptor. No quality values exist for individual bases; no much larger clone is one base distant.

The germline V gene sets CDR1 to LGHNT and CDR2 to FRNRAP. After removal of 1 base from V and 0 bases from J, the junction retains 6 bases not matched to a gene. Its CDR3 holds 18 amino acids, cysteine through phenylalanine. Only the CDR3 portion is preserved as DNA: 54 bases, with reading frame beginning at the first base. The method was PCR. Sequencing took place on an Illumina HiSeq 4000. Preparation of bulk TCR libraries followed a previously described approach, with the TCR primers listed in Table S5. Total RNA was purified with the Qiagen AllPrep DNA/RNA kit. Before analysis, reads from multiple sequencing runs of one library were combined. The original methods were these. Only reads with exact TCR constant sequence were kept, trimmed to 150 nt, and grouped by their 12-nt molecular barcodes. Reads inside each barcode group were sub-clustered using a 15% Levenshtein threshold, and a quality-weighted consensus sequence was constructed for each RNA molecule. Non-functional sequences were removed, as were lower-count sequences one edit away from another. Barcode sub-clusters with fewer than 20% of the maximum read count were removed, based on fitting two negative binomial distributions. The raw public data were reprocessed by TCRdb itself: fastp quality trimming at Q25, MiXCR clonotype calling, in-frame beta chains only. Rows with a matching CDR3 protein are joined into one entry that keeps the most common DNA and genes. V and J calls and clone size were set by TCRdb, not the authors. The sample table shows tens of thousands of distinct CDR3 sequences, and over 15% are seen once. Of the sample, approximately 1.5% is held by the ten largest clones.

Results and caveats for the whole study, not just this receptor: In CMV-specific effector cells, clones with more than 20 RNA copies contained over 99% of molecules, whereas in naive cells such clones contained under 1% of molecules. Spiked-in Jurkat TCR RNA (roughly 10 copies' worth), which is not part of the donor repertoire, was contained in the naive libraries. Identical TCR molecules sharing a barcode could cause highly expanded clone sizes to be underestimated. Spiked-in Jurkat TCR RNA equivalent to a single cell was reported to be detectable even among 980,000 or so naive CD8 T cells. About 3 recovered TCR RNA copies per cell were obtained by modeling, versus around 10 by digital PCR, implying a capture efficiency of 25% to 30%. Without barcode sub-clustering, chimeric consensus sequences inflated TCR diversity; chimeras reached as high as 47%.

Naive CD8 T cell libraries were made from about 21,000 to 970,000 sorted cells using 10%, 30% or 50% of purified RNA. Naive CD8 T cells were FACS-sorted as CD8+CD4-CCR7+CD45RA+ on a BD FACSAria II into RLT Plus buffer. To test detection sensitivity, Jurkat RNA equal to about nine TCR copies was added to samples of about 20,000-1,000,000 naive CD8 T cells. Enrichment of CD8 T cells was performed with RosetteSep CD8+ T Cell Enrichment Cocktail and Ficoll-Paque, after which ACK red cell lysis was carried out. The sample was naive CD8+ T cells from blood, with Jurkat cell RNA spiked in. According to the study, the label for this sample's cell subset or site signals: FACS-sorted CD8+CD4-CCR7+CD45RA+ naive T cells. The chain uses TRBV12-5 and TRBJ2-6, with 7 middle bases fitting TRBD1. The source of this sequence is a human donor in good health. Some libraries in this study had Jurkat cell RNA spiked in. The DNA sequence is TGTGCTAGTGGTTTGGGACAGGGCCCCCTCTCTGGGGCCAACGTCCTGACTTTC. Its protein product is CASGLGQGPLSGANVLTF. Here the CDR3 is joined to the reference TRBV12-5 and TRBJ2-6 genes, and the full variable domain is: DARVTQTPRHKVTEMGQEVTMRCQPILGHNTVFWYRQTMMQGLELLAYFRNRAPLDDSGMPKDRFSAEMPDATLATLKIQPSEPRDSAVYFCASGLGQGPLSGANVLTFGAGSRLTVL.